Below, 15 T cell receptor beta chains from the same sample are listed, as sequenced in a study of radiotherapy plus CTLA-4 blockade in lung cancer (dated by TCRdb to the late 2010s). Library creation used the immunoSEQ multiplex PCR assay. This is the immuneACCESS table as TCRdb keeps it, with only in-frame sequences that have V and J called. A part of the clones is gone; compared with another copy, unresolved V genes explain less than half, and the rest is unexplained. This sample comprises around 22,000 clones, 60% to 75% of them detected only once. Clones ranked in the top ten supply under 3.5% of the sample. Source: peripheral blood, taken from a patient treated with radiotherapy plus ipilimumab. These TCRs come from a human donor with non-small cell lung cancer whose response to radiotherapy plus ipilimumab could not be evaluated.

The chain combines TRBV18 with TRBJ2-7; 8 bases agree with TRBD1. After removal of 6 bases from V and 2 bases from J, the junction contained 6 bases not matched to a gene. The CDR3 loop spans 14 amino acids. Germline V lookup: CDR1 KGHSH, CDR2 LQKENI. The chain's CDR3 is CASSPGTGTYEQYF. CDR3 DNA: TGTGCCAGCTCTCCCGGGACAGGAACCTACGAGCAGTACTTC.

This clone was picked up a small number of times. The chain links TRBV19 to TRBJ1-3; D is perhaps TRBD1 (5 bases). V dropped 6 bases and J dropped 0 bases, with 6 bases sitting between them. The length of the CDR3 is 13 residues. The germline V gene encodes CDR1 LNHDA and CDR2 SQIVND (reference sequence). The CDR3 sequence: CASSRDSGNTIYF. The CDR3 coding sequence is TGTGCCAGTAGCAGGGACTCTGGAAACACCATATATTTT.

The V gene is TRBV30, the J gene TRBJ1-2; TRBD1 matches at 7 bases. V was clipped by 0 bases and J by 4 bases; unmatched bases: 11. Germline V gene data show CDR1 as GTSNPN and CDR2 as SVGIG (reference sequence). CDR3 length: 16 residues. In DNA, the CDR3 is TGTGCCTGGAGTGTCAGTTCTGGCAGGGGGTCCTATGGCTACACCTTC. Its protein is CAWSVSSGRGSYGYTF. The whole variable domain, remainder taken from reference TRBV30 and TRBJ1-2, is SQTIHQWPATLVQPVGSPLSLECTVEGTSNPNLYWYRQAAGRGLQLLFYSVGIGQISSEVPQNLSASRPQDRQFILSSKKLLLSDSGFYLCAWSVSSGRGSYGYTFGSGTRLTVV.

The gene calls are TRBV5-1 and TRBJ2-3, with 7 bases identical to TRBD1. J gave up 2 bases and V 2 bases, and 5 bases lay outside the gene matches. Per the germline V gene, CDR1 is SGHRS and CDR2 is YFSETQ. This CDR3 has 15 amino acids. This CDR3 is CASSLHGQATDTQYF. In DNA form, the CDR3 reads TGCGCCAGCAGCTTACATGGACAGGCCACAGATACGCAGTATTTT.

Only a few counts were recorded for this clone. The same CDR3 arises from other DNA sequences in this sample as well. The V and J genes are TRBV2 and TRBJ1-1, with D possibly TRBD1 on 6 matching bases. The germline V gene encodes CDR1 SNHLY and CDR2 FYNNEI. V gave up 6 bases and J gave up 1 base, with 9 bases separating them. This CDR3 comprises 13 residues. CDR3 region: CASSLTGNTEAFF. CDR3 bases: TGTGCCAGCAGCCTGACAGGGAACACTGAAGCTTTCTTT. The variable domain in full, completed from reference TRBV2 and TRBJ1-1, reads EPEVTQTPSHQVTQMGQEVILRCVPISNHLYFYWYRQILGQKVEFLVSFYNNEISEKSEIFDDQFSVERPDGSNFTLKIRSTKLEDSAMYFCASSLTGNTEAFFGQGTRLTVV.

The CDR3 region is CASSPPWGDAPNEQFF. The CDR3 DNA reads as TGTGCCAGCTCACCACCATGGGGGGATGCGCCCAATGAGCAGTTCTTC. The chain couples TRBV18 to TRBJ2-1; D is perhaps TRBD2 (6 bases). CDR1 and CDR2 (germline): KGHSH, LQKENI. This CDR3 has 16 residues. V was clipped by 0 bases and J by 6 bases, with 15 bases between them.

The CDR3 sequence is CASRALAGMAHTDTQYF. The CDR3 DNA sequence: TGTGCCAGCAGGGCCTTAGCGGGCATGGCTCACACAGATACGCAGTATTTT. The chain is built from TRBV27 and TRBJ2-3; 7 nucleotides agree with TRBD2. The V gene end was trimmed by 6 bases and the J gene end by 2 bases; junction bases not matched to a gene: 14. Germline lookup yields CDR1 MNHEY and CDR2 SMNVEV (reference sequence). This CDR3 region has 17 residues.

The CDR3 loop reads CASSFPYPTGTLNTEAFF. The DNA of the CDR3 is TGTGCCAGCAGTTTCCCTTACCCGACAGGGACCCTTAACACTGAAGCTTTCTTT. The gene calls are TRBV28 and TRBJ1-1; TRBD1 matches 7 bases. Germline assignment: CDR1 MDHEN and CDR2 SYDVKM. The CDR3 is 18 amino acids. The junction had 15 bases not matched to a gene; V was cut back by 3 bases and J by 2 bases.

J is TRBJ2-3 and V is TRBV10-3; 10 nucleotides agree with TRBD1. Germline V gene sequence: CDR1 ENHRY, CDR2 SYGVKD. V was pared by 6 bases and J by 7 bases, with 7 bases of the junction left unmatched. The CDR3 runs 14 residues. The CDR3 DNA reads TGTGCCATCAGAGGGACAGGGGTTATGAATACGCAGTATTTT. Encoded protein: CAIRGTGVMNTQYF.

The chain couples TRBV5-1 to TRBJ2-4, with TRBD2 as a possible D gene (5 bases). The CDR3 loop spans 15 amino acids. Trimming removed 4 bases from V and 3 bases from J, with 14 bases in between. Germline V gene lookup returns CDR1 SGHRS and CDR2 YFSETQ. The DNA for the CDR3 is TGCGCCAGCAGCCCCCGGTCCGGAGGCAAAAACATTCAGTACTTC. Encoded protein: CASSPRSGGKNIQYF.

V usage is TRBV25-1 and J usage is TRBJ1-2, with 9 positions matching TRBD1. CDR1 and CDR2 (germline): MGHDK, SYGVNS. V shed 3 bases and J 5 bases; nucleotides not matched to a gene: 10. The CDR3 loop spans 16 amino acids. CDR3 region: CASSDWTSGQGYGYTF. CDR3 DNA: TGTGCCAGCAGTGACTGGACTTCCGGACAGGGGTATGGCTACACCTTC.

This chain connects TRBV19 to TRBJ2-6; 7 bases map to TRBD2. Trimming removed 8 bases from V and 0 bases from J; junction bases left unmatched: 16. CDR3 length equals 19 residues. Germline V gene data show CDR1 as LNHDA and CDR2 as SQIVND (reference sequence). CDR3: CASHHSGGPRYSGANVLTF. The CDR3 coding sequence is TGTGCCAGTCACCATTCGGGGGGTCCTAGATACTCTGGGGCCAACGTCCTGACTTTC.

The rearrangement joins TRBV28 to TRBJ2-7, with D perhaps matching TRBD2 (6 bases). CDR1 MDHEN and CDR2 SYDVKM come from the germline V gene. This CDR3 is built from 12 residues. Trimming left V 4 bases short and J 7 bases short, with 11 bases between. CDR3 sequence: CASSSLSGEQYF. CDR3 nucleotide sequence: TGTGCCAGCAGTTCCTTAAGCGGGGAGCAGTACTTC.

This clone has more than one count but fewer than ten. The V gene is TRBV5-1, the J gene TRBJ1-2; TRBD1 agrees at 10 bases. The J segment lost 0 bases and the V segment lost 4 bases, leaving 15 bases of the junction unmatched. The CDR3 runs to 19 residues. CDR1 and CDR2 from the germline V gene are SGHRS and YFSETQ. The CDR3: CASSPTFPGQGNPNYGYTF. The CDR3 DNA follows: TGCGCCAGCAGCCCTACATTTCCGGGACAGGGGAACCCTAACTATGGCTACACCTTC.

This chain uses TRBV7-9 with TRBJ1-4; 7 positions match TRBD1. Germline V gene sequence: CDR1 SEHNR, CDR2 FQNEAQ (reference sequence). The CDR3 consists of 16 residues. The V segment lost 5 bases and the J segment 1 base; nucleotides outside the gene matches: 7. CDR3 residues: CASSLDRDRTNEKLFF. CDR3 in DNA: TGTGCCAGCAGCCTCGACCGGGACAGAACTAATGAAAAACTGTTTTTT.